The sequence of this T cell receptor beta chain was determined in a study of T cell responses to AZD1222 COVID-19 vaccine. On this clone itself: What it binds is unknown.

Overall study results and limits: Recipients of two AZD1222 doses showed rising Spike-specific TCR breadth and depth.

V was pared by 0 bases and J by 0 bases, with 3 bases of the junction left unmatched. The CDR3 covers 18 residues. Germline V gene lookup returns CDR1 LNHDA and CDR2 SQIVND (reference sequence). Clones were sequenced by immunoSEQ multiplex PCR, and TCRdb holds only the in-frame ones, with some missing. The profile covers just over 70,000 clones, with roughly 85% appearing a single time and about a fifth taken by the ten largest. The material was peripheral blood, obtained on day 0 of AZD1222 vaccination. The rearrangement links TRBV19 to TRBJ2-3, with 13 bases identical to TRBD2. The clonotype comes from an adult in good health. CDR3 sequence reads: CASSIDLTSGGSTDTQYF. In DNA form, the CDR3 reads TGTGCCAGTAGTATAGACCTGACTAGCGGGGGGAGCACAGATACGCAGTATTTT.